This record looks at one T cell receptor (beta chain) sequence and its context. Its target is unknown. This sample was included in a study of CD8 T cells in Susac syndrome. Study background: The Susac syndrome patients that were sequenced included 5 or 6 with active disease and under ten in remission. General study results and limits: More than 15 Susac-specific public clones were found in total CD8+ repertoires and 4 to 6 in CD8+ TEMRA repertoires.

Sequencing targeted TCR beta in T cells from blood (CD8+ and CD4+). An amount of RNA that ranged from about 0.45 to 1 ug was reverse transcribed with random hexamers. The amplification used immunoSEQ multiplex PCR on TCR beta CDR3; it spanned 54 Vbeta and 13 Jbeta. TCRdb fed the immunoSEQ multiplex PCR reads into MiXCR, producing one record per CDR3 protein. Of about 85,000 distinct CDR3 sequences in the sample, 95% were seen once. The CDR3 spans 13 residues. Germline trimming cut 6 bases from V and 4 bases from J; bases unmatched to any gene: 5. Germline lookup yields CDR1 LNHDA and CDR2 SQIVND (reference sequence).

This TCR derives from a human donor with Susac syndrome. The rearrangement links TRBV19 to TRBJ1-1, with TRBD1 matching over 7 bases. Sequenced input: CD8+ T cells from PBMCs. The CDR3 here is CASSINRGTEAFF. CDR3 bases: TGTGCCAGTAGCATCAACAGGGGCACTGAAGCTTTCTTT.